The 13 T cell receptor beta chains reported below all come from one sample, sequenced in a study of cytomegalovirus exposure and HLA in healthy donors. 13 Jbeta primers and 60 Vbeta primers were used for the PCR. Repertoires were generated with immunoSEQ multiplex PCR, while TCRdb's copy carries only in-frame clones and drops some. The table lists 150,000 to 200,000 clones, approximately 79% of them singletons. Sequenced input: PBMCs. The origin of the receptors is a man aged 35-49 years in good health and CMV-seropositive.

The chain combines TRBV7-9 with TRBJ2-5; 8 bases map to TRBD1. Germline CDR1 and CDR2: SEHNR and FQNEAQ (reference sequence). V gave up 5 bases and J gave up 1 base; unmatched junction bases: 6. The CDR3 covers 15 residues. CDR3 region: CASSPIQGGQETQYF. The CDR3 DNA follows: TGTGCCAGCAGCCCGATACAGGGGGGCCAAGAGACCCAGTACTTC.

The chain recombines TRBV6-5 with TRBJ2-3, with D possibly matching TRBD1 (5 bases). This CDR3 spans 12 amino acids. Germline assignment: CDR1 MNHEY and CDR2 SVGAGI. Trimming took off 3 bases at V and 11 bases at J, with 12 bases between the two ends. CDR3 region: CASSYRTLGQYF. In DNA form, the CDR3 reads TGTGCCAGCAGTTATCGGACACTGGGGCAGTATTTT.

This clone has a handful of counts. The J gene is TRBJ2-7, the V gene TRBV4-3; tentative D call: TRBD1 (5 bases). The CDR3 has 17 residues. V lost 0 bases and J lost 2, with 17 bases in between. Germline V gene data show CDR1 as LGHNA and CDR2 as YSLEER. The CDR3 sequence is CASSQDVRDSSPYEQYF. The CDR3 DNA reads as TGCGCCAGCAGCCAAGATGTACGAGACAGCTCTCCCTACGAGCAGTACTTC.

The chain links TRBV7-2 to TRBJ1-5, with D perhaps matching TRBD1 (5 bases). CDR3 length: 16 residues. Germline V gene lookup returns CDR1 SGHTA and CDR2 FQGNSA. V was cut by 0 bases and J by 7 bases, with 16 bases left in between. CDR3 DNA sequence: TGTGCCAGCAGCTTAGCGTGGCAAGGGAAGGGGCAGCCCCAGCATTTT. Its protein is CASSLAWQGKGQPQHF.

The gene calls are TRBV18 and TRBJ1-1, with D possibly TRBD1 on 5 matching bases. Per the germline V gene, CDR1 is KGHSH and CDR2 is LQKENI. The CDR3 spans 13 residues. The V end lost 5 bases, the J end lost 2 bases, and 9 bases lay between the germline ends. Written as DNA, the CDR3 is TGTGCCAGCTCAACCACAGGCAACACTGAAGCTTTCTTT. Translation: CASSTTGNTEAFF.

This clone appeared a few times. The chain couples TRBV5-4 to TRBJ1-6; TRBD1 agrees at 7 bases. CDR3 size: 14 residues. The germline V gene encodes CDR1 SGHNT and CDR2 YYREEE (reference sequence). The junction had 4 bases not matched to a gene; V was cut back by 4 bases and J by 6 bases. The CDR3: CASSAPGGNSPLHF. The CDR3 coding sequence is TGTGCCAGCAGCGCCCCAGGGGGTAATTCACCCCTCCACTTT.

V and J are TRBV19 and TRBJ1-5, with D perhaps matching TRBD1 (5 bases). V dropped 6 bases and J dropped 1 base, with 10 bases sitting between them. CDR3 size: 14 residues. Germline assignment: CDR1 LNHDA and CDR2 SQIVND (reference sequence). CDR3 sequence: CASRQGSSNQPQHF. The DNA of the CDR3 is TGTGCCAGTAGGCAGGGTTCGAGCAATCAGCCCCAGCATTTT.

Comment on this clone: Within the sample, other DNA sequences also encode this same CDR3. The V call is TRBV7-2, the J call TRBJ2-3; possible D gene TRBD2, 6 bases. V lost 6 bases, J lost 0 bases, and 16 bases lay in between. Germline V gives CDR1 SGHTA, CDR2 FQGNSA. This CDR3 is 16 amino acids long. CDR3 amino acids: CASRARLAASTDTQYF. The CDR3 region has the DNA TGTGCCAGCAGGGCGCGATTAGCGGCTAGCACAGATACGCAGTATTTT.

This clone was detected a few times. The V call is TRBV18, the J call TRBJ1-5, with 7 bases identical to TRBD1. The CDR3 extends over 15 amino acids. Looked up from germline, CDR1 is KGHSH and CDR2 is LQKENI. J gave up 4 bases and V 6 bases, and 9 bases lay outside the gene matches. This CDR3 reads CASSELPRGNQPQHF. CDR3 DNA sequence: TGTGCCAGCTCCGAACTGCCCAGGGGGAATCAGCCCCAGCATTTT.

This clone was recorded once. CDR3 DNA sequence: TGTGCCAGCAGTAGGCTGACAGGGGGGAATTCACCCCTCCACTTT. The encoded protein is CASSRLTGGNSPLHF. V usage is TRBV2 and J usage is TRBJ1-6; 9 bases match TRBD1. The germline V gene has CDR1 SNHLY and CDR2 FYNNEI. V lost 5 bases, J lost 7 bases, and 6 bases stayed unmatched. This CDR3 is built from 15 residues. The whole variable domain, remainder taken from reference TRBV2 and TRBJ1-6, is EPEVTQTPSHQVTQMGQEVILRCVPISNHLYFYWYRQILGQKVEFLVSFYNNEISEKSEIFDDQFSVERPDGSNFTLKIRSTKLEDSAMYFCASSRLTGGNSPLHFGNGTRLTVT.

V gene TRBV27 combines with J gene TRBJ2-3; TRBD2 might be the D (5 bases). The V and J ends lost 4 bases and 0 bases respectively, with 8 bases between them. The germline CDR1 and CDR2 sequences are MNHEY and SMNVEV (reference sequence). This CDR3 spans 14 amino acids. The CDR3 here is CASSSGWSTDTQYF. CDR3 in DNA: TGTGCCAGCAGTTCGGGGTGGAGCACAGATACGCAGTATTTT.

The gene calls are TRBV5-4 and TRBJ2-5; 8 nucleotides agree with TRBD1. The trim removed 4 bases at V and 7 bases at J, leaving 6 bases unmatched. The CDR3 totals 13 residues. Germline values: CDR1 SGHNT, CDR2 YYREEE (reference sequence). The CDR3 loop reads CASSGGQVGTQYF. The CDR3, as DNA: TGTGCCAGCAGCGGGGGACAGGTGGGGACCCAGTACTTC.

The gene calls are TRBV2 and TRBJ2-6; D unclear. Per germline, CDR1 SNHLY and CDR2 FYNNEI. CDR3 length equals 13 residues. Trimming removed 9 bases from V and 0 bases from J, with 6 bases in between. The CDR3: CASSSSGANVLTF. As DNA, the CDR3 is TGTGCCAGTTCGAGCTCTGGGGCCAACGTCCTGACTTTC.